The sequence of this TCR beta chain was determined in a study of T cells expressing NK-cell markers. The CDR3 extends over 17 amino acids. Germline V gene data show CDR1 as KGHDR and CDR2 as SFDVKD. TCRdb re-called the 5' RACE reads; one entry per CDR3 protein, DNA not given. The sample has about 190,000 distinct CDR3 sequences, and its top ten clones hold 20% to 25%. The V call is TRBV24-1, the J call TRBJ2-1; without DNA, the TCRdb call of TRBD2 cannot be checked. The TCR was taken from a man aged 18 to 69 in good health. The sample was blood T cells: a sorted CD56 or NKG2C T cell subset, CD4+ or CD8+ T cells, or bulk PBMC T cells (not recorded which). This CDR3 reads CATSDSTSGGTYNEQFF.